One sample yielded the 17 T cell receptor beta chains listed below, sequenced in a study of OX40 agonist ivuxolimab in advanced cancers. Assay used: immunoSEQ multiplex PCR; TCRdb lists only in-frame clones, some missing. The sample has 25,000 to 35,000 clones, about three quarters seen once. The source material was CD4+ or CD8+ T cells sorted from blood, sampled in a trial of the OX40 agonist ivuxolimab. The receptors come from an adult with an advanced solid tumor such as melanoma, head and neck, liver or kidney cancer.

The chain employs TRBV6-5 and TRBJ2-5; tentatively, D is TRBD1 or TRBD2 (6 bases each). Per the germline V gene, CDR1 is MNHEY and CDR2 is SVGAGI. Deletions cut 4 bases from V and 1 base from J, with 13 bases between. This CDR3 has 15 residues. CDR3 sequence: CASSSTGGLQETQYF. The CDR3 bases are TGTGCCAGCAGTTCTACCGGGGGCCTCCAAGAGACCCAGTACTTC.

The chain is built from TRBV19 and TRBJ2-5; possible D gene TRBD1, 7 bases. This CDR3 has 15 amino acids. CDR1 LNHDA and CDR2 SQIVND come from the germline V gene (reference sequence). V shed 3 bases and J shed 5 bases, with 16 bases lying between them. The CDR3, as DNA: TGTGCCAGTAGTATCTGGACTTCAGGGGGGGAGACCCAGTACTTC. Protein sequence: CASSIWTSGGETQYF.

This chain joins TRBV10-1 and TRBJ2-1; TRBD2 agrees at 12 bases. The V gene end was trimmed by 3 bases and the J gene end by 9 bases; junction bases not matched to a gene: 6. The CDR3 runs 15 residues. Germline loops: CDR1 WNHNN, CDR2 SYGVQD (reference sequence). The CDR3 region is CASSDRLAGGSEQFF. In nucleotides, the CDR3 is TGCGCCAGCAGTGACCGGCTAGCGGGGGGGAGTGAGCAGTTCTTC.

This sequence joins TRBV7-9 and TRBJ2-7; perhaps TRBD2 as D (7 bases). Between the trimmed V and J ends, which lost 3 bases and 5 bases, there was a span of 17 bases. This CDR3 comprises 15 residues. Germline CDR1 and CDR2: SEHNR and FQNEAQ (reference sequence). CDR3 DNA: TGTGCCAGCAGCTTCGGCGGGGGCCGTTTAAACGAGCAGTACTTC. Encoded protein: CASSFGGGRLNEQYF.

The genes are TRBV2 and TRBJ2-7; 9 bases agree with TRBD1. Germline values: CDR1 SNHLY, CDR2 FYNNEI. This CDR3 spans 15 amino acids. J was trimmed by 2 bases and V by 3 bases; bases with no gene match: 5. The CDR3 nucleotides are TGTGCCAGCAGTGACTGGACAGGGGTCGCCTACGAGCAGTACTTC. Translated, it gives CASSDWTGVAYEQYF.

The genes are TRBV28 and TRBJ1-4, with 7 bases identical to TRBD1. The CDR3 sequence is 15 residues long. V dropped 7 bases and J dropped 5; count of bases not matched to a gene: 10. Germline V CDR1 and CDR2: MDHEN, SYDVKM. CDR3 in DNA: TGTGCCAGCAATCGACCGGGACAGAGGAATGAAAAACTGTTTTTT. Its protein is CASNRPGQRNEKLFF.

This chain uses TRBV7-3 with TRBJ1-3; 8 bases match TRBD1. The CDR3 consists of 15 residues. V lost 4 bases to trimming and J lost 4 bases; unmatched junction nucleotides: 6. The germline gives CDR1 SGHTA, CDR2 FQGTGA. The CDR3 reads CASSSGQGRGNTIYF. The CDR3 DNA follows: TGTGCCAGCAGCTCCGGACAGGGCAGAGGAAACACCATATATTTT.

In its sample, this clone was seen once. The chain employs TRBV5-4 and TRBJ2-7; D call uncertain. The CDR3 runs to 14 residues. Looked up from germline, CDR1 is SGHNT and CDR2 is YYREEE (reference sequence). V lost 0 bases to trimming and J lost 12 bases, with 19 bases between them. The CDR3, as DNA: TGTGCCAGCAGCTTGGGGCAGAGTGGTAGTTCGCGGTACTTC. Translated: CASSLGQSGSSRYF.

This clone has just one count. V and J are TRBV19 and TRBJ2-6; D might be TRBD1 or TRBD2, each matching 6 bases. The CDR3 runs to 15 residues. Germline V gene lookup returns CDR1 LNHDA and CDR2 SQIVND (reference sequence). V was cut by 6 bases and J by 12 bases, with 21 bases left in between. The DNA for the CDR3 is TGTGCCAGTAGCCGAAACACGGGGGCCGCCCTCGTCCTGACTTTC. It encodes CASSRNTGAALVLTF.

This clone was observed a few times. The J gene is TRBJ2-5, the V gene TRBV15; TRBD2 matches 11 bases. The trim removed 0 bases at V and 0 bases at J, leaving 6 bases unmatched. This CDR3 is built from 18 residues. Germline V gene lookup returns CDR1 LNHNV and CDR2 YYDKDF (reference sequence). The CDR3 is CATSRDDELAGDQETQYF. CDR3 in DNA: TGTGCCACCAGCAGAGATGACGAACTAGCGGGGGACCAAGAGACCCAGTACTTC.

This clone was counted only a few times. The chain recombines TRBV2 with TRBJ1-5; D is undetermined. The V gene lost 4 bases and the J gene lost 7 bases, with 8 bases spanning the gap. Per germline, CDR1 SNHLY and CDR2 FYNNEI. The CDR3 has 12 residues. This CDR3 reads CASSVGPQPQHF. The DNA of the CDR3 is TGTGCCAGCAGTGTAGGTCCCCAGCCCCAGCATTTT.

V is TRBV28 and J is TRBJ2-7; 8 nucleotides line up with TRBD1. This CDR3 is 14 amino acids long. The ends lost 5 bases at V and 2 bases at J; junction bases unmatched: 5. CDR1 is MDHEN and CDR2 is SYDVKM in the germline V gene. For the CDR3, the DNA is TGTGCCAGCAGTCAAGGACAGGGAACCTACGAGCAGTACTTC. This gives the protein CASSQGQGTYEQYF.

The chain carries TRBV6-6 and TRBJ2-2; 7 bases map to TRBD2. The CDR3 is 13 amino acids. Germline loops: CDR1 MNHNY, CDR2 SVGAGI (reference sequence). V was clipped by 7 bases and J by 8 bases; unmatched bases: 7. CDR3 DNA: TGTGCCAGCATTCGGGGGGACTATGGGGAGCTGTTTTTT. This translates into CASIRGDYGELFF.

This clone was detected once. The chain joins TRBV4-2 to TRBJ1-5, with a tentative D call TRBD1 (5 bases). Trimming cost V 1 base and J 2 bases, with 9 bases left between them. The CDR3 extends over 15 amino acids. CDR1 and CDR2 (germline): LGHNA, YNFKEQ. The CDR3 loop reads CASSQVGVGNQPQHF. In DNA, the CDR3 is TGTGCCAGCAGCCAAGTAGGGGTTGGCAATCAGCCCCAGCATTTT.

The CDR3: CASRREGQGQSPLHF. The CDR3 region has the DNA TGTGCCAGCAGAAGGGAGGGACAGGGTCAATCACCCCTCCACTTT. This rearrangement joins TRBV9 to TRBJ1-6; 9 bases are shared with TRBD1. CDR3 length: 15 residues. Losses at the gene ends were 5 bases for V and 10 bases for J; bases not matched to a gene: 10. CDR1 is SGDLS, CDR2 YYNGEE, per germline. The full variable domain, its missing parts supplied by reference TRBV9 and TRBJ1-6, is DSGVTQTPKHLITATGQRVTLRCSPRSGDLSVYWYQQSLDQGLQFLIQYYNGEERAKGNILERFSAQQFPDLHSELNLSSLELGDSALYFCASRREGQGQSPLHFGNGTRLTVT.

The rearrangement links TRBV2 to TRBJ2-5; D assignment may be TRBD1 or TRBD2 (5 bases each). The CDR3 loop spans 14 amino acids. V lost 9 bases and J 2 bases, leaving 16 bases between the germline ends. Looked up from germline, CDR1 is SNHLY and CDR2 is FYNNEI. For the CDR3, the DNA is TGTGCCAGTCAACGAACGGGACCTCAAGAGACCCAGTACTTC. Protein sequence: CASQRTGPQETQYF. The whole variable domain, filled in from reference TRBV2 and TRBJ2-5, reads EPEVTQTPSHQVTQMGQEVILRCVPISNHLYFYWYRQILGQKVEFLVSFYNNEISEKSEIFDDQFSVERPDGSNFTLKIRSTKLEDSAMYFCASQRTGPQETQYFGPGTRLLVL.

In this sample, this clone turned up once. The chain uses TRBV6-6 and TRBJ2-7, with 7 bases that match TRBD1. V lost 0 bases and J lost 12; bases outside the gene matches: 11. Germline V gene sequence: CDR1 MNHNY, CDR2 SVGAGI (reference sequence). This CDR3 contains 14 residues. CDR3 protein: CASSYSTGTAERYF. DNA for the CDR3: TGTGCCAGCAGTTACTCGACCGGGACAGCTGAGAGGTACTTC.